The 22 T cell receptor beta chains presented below share a single source sample, sequenced in a study of regulatory T cells in long-lasting Graves disease. In building TCR beta libraries, iRepertoire HTBI primers were used together with Arm-PCR of CDR3 regions. MiXCR, run by TCRdb on the multiplex PCR reads, gives a single entry per CDR3 protein. The sample shows 440,000 or so distinct CDR3 sequences, about 16% of them seen only once. Time point specified: newly diagnosed GD, antithyroid drugs for less than 3 months. The TCR library was made from RNA extracted from PBMCs. Separately, the same data were catalogued under a study of T cells in Graves' hyperthyroidism and ophthalmopathy.

Sample: peripheral blood mononuclear cells (PBMCs), taken at new diagnosis, from a patient treated with antithyroid drugs. The receptors here all came from a woman aged 25 to 39 with Graves disease.

The chain couples TRBV6-5 to TRBJ2-3; 9 bases line up with TRBD1. The CDR3 is 15 amino acids. J lost 6 bases, V lost 3 bases, and 7 bases had no gene match. The germline CDR1 and CDR2 sequences are MNHEY and SVGAGI. CDR3 in amino acids: CASSYGQGKFDTQYF. DNA for the CDR3: TGTGCCAGCAGTTATGGACAGGGGAAATTTGATACGCAGTATTTT.

This clonotype was seen at least ten times. The chain is built from TRBV2 and TRBJ2-7; D is possibly TRBD2 (6 bases). This CDR3 contains 14 residues. The germline CDR1 and CDR2 sequences are SNHLY and FYNNEI. V was pared by 10 bases and J by 3 bases, with 19 bases between. CDR3 DNA: TGTGCCACTTTACGCGGGAACCCAAACTACGAGCAGTACTTC. This encodes CATLRGNPNYEQYF.

This clonotype was detected only a few times. The V call is TRBV7-2, the J call TRBJ2-2; D not certain. The V end was cut by 1 base, the J end by 6 bases, with 9 bases between. The CDR3 spans 14 residues. CDR1 and CDR2 (germline): SGHTA, FQGNSA. The CDR3 loop reads CASSLGTYPGELFF. The DNA for the CDR3 is TGTGCCAGCAGCTTAGGCACCTACCCCGGGGAGCTGTTTTTT. The whole variable domain, remainder taken from reference TRBV7-2 and TRBJ2-2, is GAGVSQSPSNKVTEKGKDVELRCDPISGHTALYWYRQSLGQGLEFLIYFQGNSAPDKSGLPSDRFSAERTGGSVSTLTIQRTQQEDSAVYLCASSLGTYPGELFFGEGSRLTVL.

The rearrangement links TRBV12-3 or TRBV12-4 to TRBJ2-2; no clear D. CDR3 length: 17 residues. With 7 bases removed from V and 3 bases from J, the gap between germline ends came to 21 bases. DNA of the CDR3: TGTGCCAGCATCCCGACCGGTTCTGACGTTTACACCGGGGAGCTGTTTTTT. This codes for CASIPTGSDVYTGELFF.

The sample holds many counts of this clonotype. The CDR3 is CASSALAGSQETQYF. The CDR3 region has the DNA TGTGCCAGCAGCGCACTAGCGGGGTCCCAAGAGACCCAGTACTTC. This sequence joins TRBV11-2 and TRBJ2-5; TRBD2 matches 10 bases. The CDR3 totals 15 residues. With V trimmed by 5 bases and J by 1 base, 4 bases remained unmatched. Germline V lookup: CDR1 SGHAT, CDR2 FQNNGV.

This chain uses TRBV20-1 with TRBJ2-7, with TRBD2 as a possible D gene (6 bases). V was clipped by 4 bases and J by 2 bases, with 15 bases between them. Per germline, CDR1 DFQATT and CDR2 SNEGSKA (reference sequence). The CDR3 extends over 14 amino acids. CDR3 nucleotide sequence: TGCAGTGCTACCGACCCCACTAGCCCCTACGAGCAGTACTTC. This encodes CSATDPTSPYEQYF.

This clonotype was recorded many times. The chain is built from TRBV3-1 and TRBJ2-3; D might be TRBD1 or TRBD2, each matching 6 bases. V was pared by 7 bases and J by 0 bases, with 14 bases between. The CDR3 contains 15 residues. Germline V gene sequence: CDR1 LGHDT, CDR2 YNNKEL (reference sequence). The CDR3 nucleotides read TGTGCCAGCACCGATGGAGGGGGTAGCACAGATACGCAGTATTTT. Translated: CASTDGGGSTDTQYF.

This clonotype has ten or more counts. The chain couples TRBV12-3 or TRBV12-4 to TRBJ2-3; D gene uncertain. The CDR3 spans 10 residues. With 9 bases removed from V and 5 bases from J, the gap between germline ends came to 6 bases. Written as DNA, the CDR3 is TGTGCCAGTGTTGGAGATACGCAGTATTTT. Protein sequence: CASVGDTQYF.

This clonotype has at least ten counts. The rearrangement links TRBV11-2 to TRBJ2-1; 8 nucleotides line up with TRBD1. V gave up 2 bases and J gave up 3 bases; unmatched junction bases: 3. Germline-derived CDR1 and CDR2 are SGHAT and FQNNGV. The CDR3 runs 15 residues. CDR3 nucleotide sequence: TGTGCCAGCAGCTTATATGGGACAGGCTACAATGAGCAGTTCTTC. Translation gives CASSLYGTGYNEQFF.

There are a few counts of this clonotype. V and J are TRBV24-1 and TRBJ2-3; D perhaps matches TRBD2 (5 bases). V dropped 0 bases and J dropped 5 bases, with 11 bases sitting between them. The CDR3 is made up of 15 amino acids. CDR1 is KGHDR, CDR2 SFDVKD, per germline. This chain's CDR3 is CATSDLAGGGDTQYF. The DNA for the CDR3 is TGTGCCACCAGTGATTTGGCGGGTGGCGGAGATACGCAGTATTTT.

This clonotype showed up just a few times. The rearrangement joins TRBV5-1 to TRBJ1-5; D gene unclear. The CDR3 covers 13 residues. V was cut by 7 bases and J by 0 bases, with 8 bases left in between. Germline V CDR1 and CDR2: SGHRS, YFSETQ. CDR3 coding DNA: TGCGCCAGCGCCAGCGATAGCAATCAGCCCCAGCATTTT. Amino acids: CASASDSNQPQHF.

This clonotype was detected ten times or more. J is TRBJ2-7 and V is TRBV7-9; 7 nucleotides match TRBD1. The germline CDR1 and CDR2 sequences are SEHNR and FQNEAQ (reference sequence). The CDR3 has 13 amino acids. The V gene end was trimmed by 4 bases and the J gene end by 3 bases; junction bases not matched to a gene: 3. The CDR3 coding sequence is TGTGCCAGCAGCTGGGACAGATTCTACGAGCAGTACTTC. Translating gives CASSWDRFYEQYF. The full variable domain, its missing parts supplied by reference TRBV7-9 and TRBJ2-7, is DTGVSQNPRHKITKRGQNVTFRCDPISEHNRLYWYRQTLGQGPEFLTYFQNEAQLEKSRLLSDRFSAERPKGSFSTLEIQRTEQGDSAMYLCASSWDRFYEQYFGPGTRLTVT.

This clonotype showed up many times. The chain joins TRBV7-2 to TRBJ1-5, with D possibly TRBD1 on 5 matching bases. Trimming pared 5 bases from V and 2 bases from J, leaving 16 bases between. Germline V gene sequence: CDR1 SGHTA, CDR2 FQGNSA. The CDR3 sequence is 16 residues long. In DNA form, the CDR3 reads TGTGCCAGCAGCCCAAGACTGGGGCAGGGCAATCAGCCCCAGCATTTT. Its translation is CASSPRLGQGNQPQHF.

Many counts were recorded for this clonotype. The CDR3, as DNA: TGCGCCAGCAGCTTGACCGGGACACCTCAAGAGACCCAGTACTTC. This translates into CASSLTGTPQETQYF. The chain is built from TRBV5-1 and TRBJ2-5; a weak D match, TRBD1 (6 bases). Trimming cost V 1 base and J 2 bases, with 12 bases left between them. This CDR3 comprises 15 residues. The V gene's germline CDR1 is SGHRS and CDR2 YFSETQ.

The chain employs TRBV6-2 or TRBV6-3 and TRBJ1-4; unclear D gene. The CDR3 covers 14 residues. Trimming stripped 5 bases from V and 5 bases from J, with 12 bases between. Germline CDR1 and CDR2: MNHEY and SVGEGT. The CDR3, as DNA: TGTGCCAGCAGTGTATACAGCCGGAATGAAAAACTGTTTTTT. Translating gives CASSVYSRNEKLFF.

The chain links TRBV27 to TRBJ2-7; D might be TRBD2 (5 bases). The germline gives CDR1 MNHEY, CDR2 SMNVEV (reference sequence). This CDR3 spans 15 amino acids. V shed 2 bases and J shed 0 bases, with 11 bases lying between them. CDR3 amino acids: CASSLVSSGSYEQYF. For the CDR3, the DNA is TGTGCCAGCAGTTTAGTCTCCAGCGGCTCCTACGAGCAGTACTTC.

At least ten counts were recorded for this clonotype. The genes are TRBV12-3 or TRBV12-4 and TRBJ2-7; 10 bases map to TRBD1. J gave up 3 bases and V 5 bases, and 7 bases lay outside the gene matches. This CDR3 comprises 15 residues. The CDR3 protein is CASSLSWTGGYEQYF. CDR3 coding DNA: TGTGCCAGCAGTCTTAGTTGGACAGGGGGCTACGAGCAGTACTTC.

This clonotype was detected only a few times. The chain is built from TRBV9 and TRBJ1-1; maybe TRBD1 (5 bases). Trimming cost V 0 bases and J 0 bases, with 15 bases left between them. There are 17 residues in the CDR3. Germline-derived CDR1 and CDR2 are SGDLS and YYNGEE. The CDR3 loop is CASSVGSAGPLNTEAFF. In DNA form, the CDR3 reads TGTGCCAGCAGCGTAGGATCAGCAGGGCCTCTGAACACTGAAGCTTTCTTT.

The table lists this clonotype with many counts. The chain links TRBV11-2 to TRBJ2-3; tentatively, D is TRBD2 (6 bases). The CDR3 has 16 amino acids. Per germline, CDR1 SGHAT and CDR2 FQNNGV. Trimming left V 1 base short and J 2 bases short, with 13 bases between. CDR3 DNA sequence: TGTGCCAGCAGCTTAGTGTGGACTACTCCCACAGATACGCAGTATTTT. The encoded protein is CASSLVWTTPTDTQYF.

The rearrangement joins TRBV5-1 to TRBJ1-4; D not resolved. Trimming took off 2 bases at V and 8 bases at J, with 16 bases between the two ends. The germline gives CDR1 SGHRS, CDR2 YFSETQ. The CDR3 is 15 amino acids. The CDR3 spells CASSLAARAEEKLFF. The CDR3 region has the DNA TGCGCCAGCAGCTTAGCTGCCCGGGCGGAGGAAAAACTGTTTTTT.

This clonotype was recorded many times. This rearrangement joins TRBV27 to TRBJ2-4; 11 bases agree with TRBD1. The germline gives CDR1 MNHEY, CDR2 SMNVEV (reference sequence). V shed 5 bases and J 8 bases; nucleotides not matched to a gene: 5. The CDR3 runs to 14 residues. The CDR3 reads CASSLGTGGDIQYF. The DNA for the CDR3 is TGTGCCAGCAGTCTAGGGACAGGGGGTGACATTCAGTACTTC.

V gene TRBV13 combines with J gene TRBJ2-3, with 10 bases that match TRBD2. Germline V gene data show CDR1 as PRHDT and CDR2 as FYEKMQ (reference sequence). CDR3 size: 16 residues. The J segment lost 2 bases and the V segment lost 4 bases, leaving 6 bases of the junction unmatched. CDR3 sequence: CASSSPTSGYTDTQYF. CDR3 DNA sequence: TGTGCCAGCAGCTCCCCGACTAGCGGGTACACAGATACGCAGTATTTT.